The rows below give T cell receptor beta chains drawn from one sample of a study of cytotoxic CD8 clonotypes in ibrutinib-treated CLL. TCRdb's copy holds only in-frame clones and misses some; the assay was immunoSEQ multiplex PCR. The sample includes under 200,000 clones, about 80% of them seen just once. Sequencing was performed on PBMCs, taken after 24 months of ibrutinib treatment. The receptors stem from a human donor with chronic lymphocytic leukemia. Both conserved end residues are part of each CDR3. A D gene is named only where the DNA matches it firmly. Clone sizes are given selectively: once, few, many, or a class where the clone is expanded.

size: -; V: TRBV5-4; J: TRBJ2-1; D: -; DNA: TGTGCCAGCAGGAACAGGGACCACAATGAGCAGTTCTTC; CDR3: CASRNRDHNEQFF
size: -; V: TRBV4-1; J: TRBJ2-3; D: -; DNA: TGCGCCAGCAGCCCAGGCCGGGCCATCACAGATACGCAGTATTTT; CDR3: CASSPGRAITDTQYF
size: once; V: TRBV6-6; J: TRBJ1-3; D: -; DNA: TGTGCCAGCAGGCCGGACGGCCGTGGAAACACCATATATTTT; CDR3: CASRPDGRGNTIYF
size: -; V: TRBV7-3; J: TRBJ2-3; D: -; DNA: TGTGCCAGCAGCTTGGTGGGCACAGATACGCAGTATTTT; CDR3: CASSLVGTDTQYF
size: -; V: TRBV5-4; J: TRBJ2-1; D: TRBD2; DNA: TGTGCCAGCAGCTTGGGCGGGGGGCCCTACAATGAGCAGTTCTTC; CDR3: CASSLGGGPYNEQFF
size: -; V: TRBV5-1; J: TRBJ2-1; D: -; DNA: TGCGCCAGCAGCTTGGGACAGGTCTACAATGAGCAGTTCTTC; CDR3: CASSLGQVYNEQFF
size: -; V: TRBV6-1; J: TRBJ1-4; D: -; DNA: TGTGCCACGCGCCGTCCAGCTAATGAAAAACTGTTTTTT; CDR3: CATRRPANEKLFF
size: -; V: TRBV10-2; J: TRBJ1-5; D: TRBD1; DNA: TGCGCCAGCAGCGAAGGACAGGGGTATTGGGACGATCAGCCCCAGCATTTT; CDR3: CASSEGQGYWDDQPQHF
size: -; V: TRBV5-1; J: TRBJ1-2; D: -; DNA: TGCGCCAGCAGCTTGGCAGGTGGGCCTAACTATGGCTACACCTTC; CDR3: CASSLAGGPNYGYTF
size: -; V: TRBV20-1; J: TRBJ2-1; D: -; DNA: TGCAGTGCGCAAGAGAGGATTGAGCAGTTCTTC; CDR3: CSAQERIEQFF
size: few; V: TRBV5-6; J: TRBJ1-2; D: -; DNA: TGTGCCAGCAGCTTGTATCAGGCCTCTAACTATGGCTACACCTTC; CDR3: CASSLYQASNYGYTF
size: -; V: TRBV30; J: TRBJ2-7; D: TRBD1; DNA: TGTGCCTGGAGTGCCCAATACAGGACAGGGCTCGAGCAGTACTTC; CDR3: CAWSAQYRTGLEQYF
size: -; V: TRBV18; J: TRBJ1-1; D: -; DNA: TGTGCCAGCTCACCGGGGGGGCATATGAAACCTATGGCTTTCTTT; CDR3: CASSPGGHMKPMAFF
size: -; V: TRBV7-2; J: TRBJ2-3; D: -; DNA: TGTGCCAGCAGCTTAGCCCCGGGCCTAAGCACAGATACGCAGTATTTT; CDR3: CASSLAPGLSTDTQYF
size: -; V: TRBV7-9; J: TRBJ2-7; D: -; DNA: TGTGCCAGCAGCTTAGCGCTGAGTCCCGAGCAGTACTTC; CDR3: CASSLALSPEQYF
size: once; V: TRBV18; J: TRBJ1-1; D: -; DNA: TGTGCCAGCTCACCACTACAGGCAAGCACTGAAGCTTTCTTT; CDR3: CASSPLQASTEAFF
size: -; V: TRBV4-2; J: TRBJ2-3; D: -; DNA: TGTGCCAGCAGCCAAGGAGTCCCACCGGATACGCAGTATTTT; CDR3: CASSQGVPPDTQYF
size: -; V: TRBV10-2; J: TRBJ1-2; D: -; DNA: TGCGCCAGCAGTGAACGGGGAAATTATGGCTACACCTTT; CDR3: CASSERGNYGYTF
size: -; V: TRBV4-1; J: TRBJ2-3; D: TRBD2; DNA: TGCGCCAGCAGCCAAGAAGGGACTAGCGGGCATACGCAGTATTTT; CDR3: CASSQEGTSGHTQYF
size: -; V: TRBV6-5; J: TRBJ1-2; D: TRBD1; DNA: TGTGCCAGCAGTTACTCGGCAGGGGGCAACTATGGCTACACCTTC; CDR3: CASSYSAGGNYGYTF
size: once; V: TRBV4-2; J: TRBJ1-5; D: -; DNA: TGTGCCAGCAGCCAACGACGTGGGTTCAGCAATCAGCCCCAGCATTTT; CDR3: CASSQRRGFSNQPQHF
size: -; V: TRBV7-9; J: TRBJ2-2; D: -; DNA: TGTGCCAGCAGCTTAGGGACCTACACCGGGGAGCTGTTTTTT; CDR3: CASSLGTYTGELFF
size: -; V: TRBV10-2; J: TRBJ1-1; D: TRBD1; DNA: TGCGCCAGCAGGGGACAGGGAGTCACTGAAGCTTTCTTT; CDR3: CASRGQGVTEAFF
size: -; V: TRBV5-8; J: TRBJ1-4; D: TRBD1; DNA: TGTGCCAGCAGCTTGGGACAGGGGCGGGGTGAAAAACTGTTTTTT; CDR3: CASSLGQGRGEKLFF
size: -; V: TRBV4-1; J: TRBJ1-2; D: -; DNA: TGCGCCAGCAGCCACAATTTGGGTATCGTCAGGGTACCAAACTATGGCTACACCTTC; CDR3: CASSHNLGIVRVPNYGYTF
size: -; V: TRBV29-1; J: TRBJ2-1; D: -; DNA: TGCAGCGTTGCCGTGGCAGTTAGCGATGAGCAGTTCTTC; CDR3: CSVAVAVSDEQFF
size: -; V: TRBV6-1; J: TRBJ2-7; D: TRBD1; DNA: TGTGCCAGCAGTTTGACAGGGGTTCGGGAGCAGTACTTC; CDR3: CASSLTGVREQYF
size: -; V: TRBV5-4; J: TRBJ2-5; D: TRBD2; DNA: TGTGCCAGCAGGTCCGGACTAGCGGGGGAAGAGACCCAGTACTTC; CDR3: CASRSGLAGEETQYF
size: -; V: TRBV19; J: TRBJ2-7; D: -; DNA: TGTGCCAGTAGTATAGGAAGGGACTACGAGCAGTACTTC; CDR3: CASSIGRDYEQYF
size: -; V: TRBV9; J: TRBJ2-7; D: -; DNA: TGTGCCAGCAGCGTAGAGGGTAGGGGGTTCGAGCAGTACTTC; CDR3: CASSVEGRGFEQYF
size: few; V: TRBV27; J: TRBJ1-4; D: -; DNA: TGTGCCAGCAGTGTCAGGGGTTTGGCTAATGAAAAACTGTTTTTT; CDR3: CASSVRGLANEKLFF
size: few; V: TRBV7-2; J: TRBJ1-1; D: -; DNA: TGTGCCAGCAGCTTAGTGAGCAGGGGAACTGAAGCTTTCTTT; CDR3: CASSLVSRGTEAFF
size: -; V: TRBV12-5; J: TRBJ1-5; D: -; DNA: TGTGCTAGTGGCCTTTATAGGGGCAATCAGCCCCAGCATTTT; CDR3: CASGLYRGNQPQHF
size: -; V: TRBV6-1; J: TRBJ1-6; D: TRBD1; DNA: TGTGCCAGCAAGAACAGGGGGAATAATTCACCCTTCCACTTT; CDR3: CASKNRGNNSPFHF
size: -; V: TRBV19; J: TRBJ2-1; D: -; DNA: TGTGCCAGTAGCAGGGCAGGGGCAGATGAGCAGTTCTTC; CDR3: CASSRAGADEQFF
size: -; V: TRBV6-6; J: TRBJ1-4; D: -; DNA: TGTGCCAGCAGGGGTGAAAAACTGTTTTTT; CDR3: CASRGEKLFF